The sequence of this TCR beta chain was determined in a study of glioma-infiltrating T cells. The CDR3 runs 14 residues. Germline loops: CDR1 SGHAT, CDR2 FQNNGV. The V end was cut by 1 base, the J end by 6 bases, with 11 bases between. Study-level findings and limits: CDR3 overlap between tissue and blood was very small.

Amplification of TCR alpha and beta CDR3 regions from RNA used iRepertoire nested multiplex PCR. Input was roughly 95-450 ng of tissue mRNA or PBMC total RNA. TCRdb passed the multiplex PCR reads through MiXCR, listing each CDR3 protein once. The table records approximately 130,000 distinct CDR3 sequences, about 25% of them present only once. At least ten counts were recorded for this clonotype. What it recognizes is unknown. This sequence originates from a human donor with low-grade glioma or glioblastoma, undergoing nonglioma brain surgery, or in good health (not recorded which). The sequencing sample was made of glioma tissue, nonneoplastic brain tissue, or PBMCs (not recorded which). The rearrangement joins TRBV11-2 to TRBJ2-3; D is perhaps TRBD2 (6 bases). The CDR3 DNA sequence: TGTGCCAGCAGCTTAGTACGGGGGTCGGATACGCAGTATTTT. It is translated as CASSLVRGSDTQYF.